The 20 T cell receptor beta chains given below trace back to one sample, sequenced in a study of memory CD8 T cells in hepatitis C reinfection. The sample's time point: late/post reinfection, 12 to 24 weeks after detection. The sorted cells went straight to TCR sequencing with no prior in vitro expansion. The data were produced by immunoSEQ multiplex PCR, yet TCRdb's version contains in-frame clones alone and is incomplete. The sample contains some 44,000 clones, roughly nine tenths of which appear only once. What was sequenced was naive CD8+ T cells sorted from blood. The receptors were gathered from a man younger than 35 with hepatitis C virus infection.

The CDR3 nucleotides are TGTGCCAGCAACCCCTCCCCGGGGATATCTAACTATGGCTACACCTTC. Translating gives CASNPSPGISNYGYTF. This chain uses TRBV7-2 with TRBJ1-2; no reliable D call. The length of the CDR3 is 16 residues. Trimming pared 7 bases from V and 0 bases from J, leaving 18 bases between. Germline lookup yields CDR1 SGHTA and CDR2 FQGNSA.

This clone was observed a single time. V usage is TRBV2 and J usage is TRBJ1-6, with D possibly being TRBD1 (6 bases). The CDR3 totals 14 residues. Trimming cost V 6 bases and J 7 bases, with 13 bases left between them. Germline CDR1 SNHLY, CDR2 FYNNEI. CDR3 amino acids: CASSERTANSPLHF. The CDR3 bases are TGTGCCAGCAGCGAACGGACAGCAAATTCACCCCTCCACTTT. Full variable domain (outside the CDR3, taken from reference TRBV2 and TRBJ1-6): EPEVTQTPSHQVTQMGQEVILRCVPISNHLYFYWYRQILGQKVEFLVSFYNNEISEKSEIFDDQFSVERPDGSNFTLKIRSTKLEDSAMYFCASSERTANSPLHFGNGTRLTVT.

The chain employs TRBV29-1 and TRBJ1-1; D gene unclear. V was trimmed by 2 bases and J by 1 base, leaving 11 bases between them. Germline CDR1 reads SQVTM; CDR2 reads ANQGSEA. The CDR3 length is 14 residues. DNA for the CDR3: TGCAGCGTTGAAACCGGGTCTTCGAACACTGAAGCTTTCTTT. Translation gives CSVETGSSNTEAFF. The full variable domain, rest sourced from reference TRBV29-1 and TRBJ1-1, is SAVISQKPSRDICQRGTSLTIQCQVDSQVTMMFWYRQQPGQSLTLIATANQGSEATYESGFVIDKFPISRPNLTFSTLTVSNMSPEDSSIYLCSVETGSSNTEAFFGQGTRLTVV.

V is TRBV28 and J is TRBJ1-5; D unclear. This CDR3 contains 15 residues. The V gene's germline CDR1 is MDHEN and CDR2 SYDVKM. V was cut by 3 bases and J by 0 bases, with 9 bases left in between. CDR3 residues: CASSFGAYSNQPQHF. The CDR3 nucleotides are TGTGCCAGCAGTTTTGGAGCTTATAGCAATCAGCCCCAGCATTTT.

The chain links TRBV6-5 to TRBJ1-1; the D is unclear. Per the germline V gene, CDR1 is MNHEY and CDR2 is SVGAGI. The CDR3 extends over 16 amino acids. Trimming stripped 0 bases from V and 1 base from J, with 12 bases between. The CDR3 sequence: CASSYSTGMGNTEAFF. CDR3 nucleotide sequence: TGTGCCAGCAGTTACTCGACGGGGATGGGGAACACTGAAGCTTTCTTT.

The CDR3 DNA follows: TGTGCCAGCAGCTCCGACAGAAATAGCAATCAGCCCCAGCATTTT. This encodes CASSSDRNSNQPQHF. V gene TRBV7-8 combines with J gene TRBJ1-5; tentatively, D is TRBD1 (5 bases). Trimming left V 4 bases short and J 0 bases short, with 10 bases between. The CDR3 runs 15 residues. Germline V gives CDR1 SGHVS, CDR2 FQNEAQ.

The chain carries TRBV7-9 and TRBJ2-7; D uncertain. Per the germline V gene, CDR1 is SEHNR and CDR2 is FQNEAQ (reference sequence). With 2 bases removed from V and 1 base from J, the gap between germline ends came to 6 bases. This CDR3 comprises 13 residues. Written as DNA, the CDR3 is TGTGCCAGCAGCTTACAGGTTTCCTACGAGCAGTACTTC. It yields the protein CASSLQVSYEQYF. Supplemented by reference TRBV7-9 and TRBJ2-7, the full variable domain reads DTGVSQNPRHKITKRGQNVTFRCDPISEHNRLYWYRQTLGQGPEFLTYFQNEAQLEKSRLLSDRFSAERPKGSFSTLEIQRTEQGDSAMYLCASSLQVSYEQYFGPGTRLTVT.

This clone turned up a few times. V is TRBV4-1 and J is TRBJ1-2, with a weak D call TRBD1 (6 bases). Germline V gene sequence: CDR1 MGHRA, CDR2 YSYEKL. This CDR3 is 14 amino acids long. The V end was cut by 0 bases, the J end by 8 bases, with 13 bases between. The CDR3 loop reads CASSQDAAGDGYTF. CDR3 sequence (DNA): TGCGCCAGCAGCCAAGATGCGGCAGGGGACGGCTACACCTTC.

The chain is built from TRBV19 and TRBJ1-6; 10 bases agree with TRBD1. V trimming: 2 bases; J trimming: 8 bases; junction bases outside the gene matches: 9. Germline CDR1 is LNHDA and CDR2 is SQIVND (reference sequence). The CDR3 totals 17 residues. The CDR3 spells CASSIMNTGQGDSPLHF. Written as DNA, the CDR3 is TGTGCCAGTAGTATAATGAATACAGGACAGGGGGATTCACCCCTCCACTTT.

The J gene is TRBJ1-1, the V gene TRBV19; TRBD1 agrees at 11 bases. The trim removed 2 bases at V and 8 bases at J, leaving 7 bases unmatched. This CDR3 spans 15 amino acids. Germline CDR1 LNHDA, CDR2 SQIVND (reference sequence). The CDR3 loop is CASSILGTGGIEAFF. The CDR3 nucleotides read TGTGCCAGTAGTATATTAGGGACAGGGGGGATAGAAGCTTTCTTT.

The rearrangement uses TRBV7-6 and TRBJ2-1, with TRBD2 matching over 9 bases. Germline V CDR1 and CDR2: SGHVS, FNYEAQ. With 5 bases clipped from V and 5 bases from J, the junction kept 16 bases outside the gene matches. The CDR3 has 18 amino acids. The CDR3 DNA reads TGTGCCAGCAGCCGGACTTTAGCGGGGGCCCTTAGGGACAATGAGCAGTTCTTC. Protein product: CASSRTLAGALRDNEQFF.

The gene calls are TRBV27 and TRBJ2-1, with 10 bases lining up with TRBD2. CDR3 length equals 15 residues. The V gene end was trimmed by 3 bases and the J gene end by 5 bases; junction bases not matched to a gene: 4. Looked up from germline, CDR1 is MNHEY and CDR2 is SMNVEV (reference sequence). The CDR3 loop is CASSFGLAEDNEQFF. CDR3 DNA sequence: TGTGCCAGCAGTTTCGGACTAGCGGAGGACAATGAGCAGTTCTTC.

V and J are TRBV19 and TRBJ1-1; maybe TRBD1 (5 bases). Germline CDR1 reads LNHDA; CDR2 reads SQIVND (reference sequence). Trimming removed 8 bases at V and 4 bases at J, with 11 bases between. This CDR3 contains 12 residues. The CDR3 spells CASGRVATEAFF. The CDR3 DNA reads TGTGCCAGTGGCAGGGTTGCCACTGAAGCTTTCTTT.

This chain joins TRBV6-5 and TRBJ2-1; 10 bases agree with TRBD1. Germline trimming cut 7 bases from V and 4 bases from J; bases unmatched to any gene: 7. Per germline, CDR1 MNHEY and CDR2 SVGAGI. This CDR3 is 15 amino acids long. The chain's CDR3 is CASTLGTGVYNEQFF. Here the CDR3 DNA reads TGTGCCAGCACCCTCGGGACAGGGGTTTACAATGAGCAGTTCTTC.

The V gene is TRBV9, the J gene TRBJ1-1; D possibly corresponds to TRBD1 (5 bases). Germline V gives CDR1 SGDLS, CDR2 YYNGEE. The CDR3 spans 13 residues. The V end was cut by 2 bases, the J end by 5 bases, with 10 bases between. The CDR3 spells CASSVGGKTEAFF. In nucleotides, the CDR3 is TGTGCCAGCAGCGTCGGGGGAAAAACTGAAGCTTTCTTT. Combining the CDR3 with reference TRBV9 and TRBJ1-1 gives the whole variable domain DSGVTQTPKHLITATGQRVTLRCSPRSGDLSVYWYQQSLDQGLQFLIQYYNGEERAKGNILERFSAQQFPDLHSELNLSSLELGDSALYFCASSVGGKTEAFFGQGTRLTVV.

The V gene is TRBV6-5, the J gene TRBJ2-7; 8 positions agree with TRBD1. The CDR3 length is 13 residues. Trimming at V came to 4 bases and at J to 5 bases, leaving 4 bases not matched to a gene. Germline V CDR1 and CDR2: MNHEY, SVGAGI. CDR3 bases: TGTGCCAGCAGTTTCAAACAGGGGGACGAGCAGTACGTC. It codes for CASSFKQGDEQYV.

The CDR3 sequence is CSVEPQNTGELFF. CDR3 coding DNA: TGCAGCGTTGAACCACAAAACACCGGGGAGCTGTTTTTT. The J gene is TRBJ2-2, the V gene TRBV29-1, with D uncertain. Trimming cost V 2 bases and J 2 bases, with 6 bases left between them. The CDR3 has 13 amino acids. The germline CDR1 and CDR2 sequences are SQVTM and ANQGSEA.

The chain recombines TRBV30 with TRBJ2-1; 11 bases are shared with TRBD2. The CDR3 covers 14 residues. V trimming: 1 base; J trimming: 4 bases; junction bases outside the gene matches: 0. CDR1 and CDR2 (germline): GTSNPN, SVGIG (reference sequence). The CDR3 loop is CAWSGLAGYNEQFF. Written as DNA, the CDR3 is TGTGCCTGGAGTGGACTAGCGGGGTACAATGAGCAGTTCTTC.

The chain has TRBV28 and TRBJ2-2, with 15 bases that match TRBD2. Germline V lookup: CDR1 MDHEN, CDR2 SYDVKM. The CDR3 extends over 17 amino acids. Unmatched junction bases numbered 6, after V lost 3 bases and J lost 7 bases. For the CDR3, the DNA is TGTGCCAGCAGTTTTGGGACTAGCGGGAGGTGGATCGGGGAGCTGTTTTTT. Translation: CASSFGTSGRWIGELFF.

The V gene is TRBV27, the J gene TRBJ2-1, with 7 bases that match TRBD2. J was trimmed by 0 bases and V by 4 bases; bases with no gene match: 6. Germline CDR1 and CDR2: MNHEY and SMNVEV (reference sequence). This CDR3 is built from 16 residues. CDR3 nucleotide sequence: TGTGCCAGCAGTTCCCATCTAGCGGACTCCTACAATGAGCAGTTCTTC. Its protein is CASSSHLADSYNEQFF.